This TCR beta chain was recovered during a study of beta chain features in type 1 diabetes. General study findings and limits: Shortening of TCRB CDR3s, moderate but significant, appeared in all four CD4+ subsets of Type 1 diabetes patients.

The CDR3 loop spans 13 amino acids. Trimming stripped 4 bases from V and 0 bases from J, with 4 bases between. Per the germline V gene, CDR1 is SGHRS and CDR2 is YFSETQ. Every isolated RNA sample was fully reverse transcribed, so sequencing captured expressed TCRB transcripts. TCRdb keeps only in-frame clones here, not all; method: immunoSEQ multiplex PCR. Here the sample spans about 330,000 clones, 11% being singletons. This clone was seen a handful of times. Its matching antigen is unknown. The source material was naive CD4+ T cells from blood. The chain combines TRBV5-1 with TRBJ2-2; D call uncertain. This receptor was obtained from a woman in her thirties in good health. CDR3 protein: CASSTTNTGELFF. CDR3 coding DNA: TGCGCCAGCAGCACAACGAACACCGGGGAGCTGTTTTTT.